The T cell receptor beta chain under discussion was sequenced for a study of T cells in Graves' hyperthyroidism and ophthalmopathy. With respect to this clonotype: At one of its ends the junction is not consistent with the germline gene, which may arise from a read error.

RNA transcripts were the template for amplifying TCR beta CDR3 regions. HTBI primers were the set used in a first-round RT-PCR of the TCR CDR3. TCRdb used MiXCR to reprocess the multiplex PCR reads, holding one entry per CDR3 protein. The sample lists approximately 600,000 distinct CDR3 sequences; 14% to 15% were seen once. This CDR3 comprises 13 residues. This sequence was found in a woman between 40 and 55 years old with Graves' ophthalmopathy. The V call is TRBV12-3 or TRBV12-4, the J call TRBJ1-1; D is unresolved. The sample consisted of blood. The CDR3: CVSSPGHRTEAFF. The CDR3 coding sequence is TGTGTCAGCAGCCCGGGCCACCGGACTGAAGCTTTCTTT.